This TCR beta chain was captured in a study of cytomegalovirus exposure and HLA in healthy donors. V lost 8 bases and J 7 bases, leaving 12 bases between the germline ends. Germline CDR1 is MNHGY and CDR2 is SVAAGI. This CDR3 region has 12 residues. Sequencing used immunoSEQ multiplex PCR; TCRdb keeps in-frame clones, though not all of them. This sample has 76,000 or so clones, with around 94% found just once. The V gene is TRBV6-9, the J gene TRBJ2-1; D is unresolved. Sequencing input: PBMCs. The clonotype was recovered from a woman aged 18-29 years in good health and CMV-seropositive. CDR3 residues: CASRIQQNEQFF. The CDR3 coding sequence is TGTGCCAGCCGCATACAACAAAATGAGCAGTTCTTC.